The clone carrying this TCR beta chain was picked up a small number of times. Trimming took 4 bases from V and 1 from J; bases not matched to a gene: 7. Per germline, CDR1 SGDLS and CDR2 YYNGEE. The CDR3 covers 18 residues. The entry originates in a study of beta chain features in type 1 diabetes. The overall study: Age, gender, cell numbers and subset yield matched between patients and controls.

Every single donor gave one heparinised blood draw, and these averaged roughly 120 mL. CD4+ cells of the naive, central memory, regulatory and stem cell-like memory types were sorted via CD45RO/CCR7/CD25/CD127/CD95/CD27. All of the isolated RNA was reverse transcribed, so expressed TCRB transcripts were sequenced. Deep immunoSEQ sequencing covered naive, central memory and regulatory T cell samples. Assay: immunoSEQ multiplex PCR; the TCRdb copy retains only in-frame clones and omits some. The table includes roughly 140,000 clones, around 10% detected once. This sequence originates from a man younger than 35 in good health. The chain uses TRBV9 and TRBJ2-1; TRBD2 matches at 14 bases. Sequencing used central memory CD4+ T cells from blood. CDR3 sequence reads: CASSSGTSGRGSYNEQFF. DNA of the CDR3: TGTGCCAGCAGCTCAGGGACTAGCGGGAGAGGGTCCTACAATGAGCAGTTCTTC. Full variable domain (remainder filled in from reference TRBV9 and TRBJ2-1): DSGVTQTPKHLITATGQRVTLRCSPRSGDLSVYWYQQSLDQGLQFLIQYYNGEERAKGNILERFSAQQFPDLHSELNLSSLELGDSALYFCASSSGTSGRGSYNEQFFGPGTRLTVL.